The clone carrying this TCR beta chain has only a few counts. The sample is drawn from a study of T-cell reconstitution after alpha-beta-depleted transplantation in children. TCRbeta library preparation incorporated unique molecular identifiers. TCRdb re-derived calls from the PCR reads in MiXCR, one entry per CDR3 protein. Of about 610,000 distinct CDR3 sequences in the sample, about 10% are singletons; the top ten hold 4% to 5%. The V gene lost 5 bases and the J gene lost 5 bases, with 15 bases spanning the gap. The CDR3 is 14 residues long. The V gene's germline CDR1 is SEHNR and CDR2 FQNEAQ (reference sequence).

This material consisted of PBMCs from the stem cell graft donor, taken from the stem cell graft. The TCR was taken from a human donor who donated a stem cell graft to a child with acute myeloid leukemia. The rearrangement links TRBV7-9 to TRBJ1-2, with D unclear. The CDR3 DNA is TGTGCCAGCAGCGAAGGGCGGGCCGTGTATGGCTACACCTTC. Amino acid sequence: CASSEGRAVYGYTF.